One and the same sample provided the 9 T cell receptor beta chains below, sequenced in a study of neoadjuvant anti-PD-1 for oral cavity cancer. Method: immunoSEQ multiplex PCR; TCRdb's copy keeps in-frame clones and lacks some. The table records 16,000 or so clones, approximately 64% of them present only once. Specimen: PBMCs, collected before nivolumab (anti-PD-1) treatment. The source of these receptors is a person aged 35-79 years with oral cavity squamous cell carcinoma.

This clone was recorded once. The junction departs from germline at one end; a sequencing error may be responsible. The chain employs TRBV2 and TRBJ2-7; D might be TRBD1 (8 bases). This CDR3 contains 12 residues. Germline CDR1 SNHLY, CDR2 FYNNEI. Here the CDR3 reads CASRQTGGAQHF. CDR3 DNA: TGTGCCAGCAGGCAAACAGGGGGGGCCCAACACTTC. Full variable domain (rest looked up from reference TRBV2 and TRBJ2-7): EPEVTQTPSHQVTQMGQEVILRCVPISNHLYFYWYRQILGQKVEFLVSFYNNEISEKSEIFDDQFSVERPDGSNFTLKIRSTKLEDSAMYFCASRQTGGAQHFGPGTRLTVT.

The CDR3 here is CASSLGPDYEQYF. The CDR3 coding sequence is TGTGCCAGCAGCCTTGGACCTGACTACGAGCAGTACTTC. This sequence joins TRBV25-1 and TRBJ2-7, with D hard to call. CDR1 is MGHDK, CDR2 SYGVNS, per germline. This CDR3 is 13 amino acids long. V lost 6 bases to trimming and J lost 3 bases, with 12 bases between them.

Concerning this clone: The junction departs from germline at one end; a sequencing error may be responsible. The CDR3 DNA is TGTGCTAGCAGCTTAGCATTAGGCAGCTCCTACGAGCAGTACTTC. Encoded protein: CASSLALGSSYEQYF. The rearrangement joins TRBV7-7 to TRBJ2-7; D is ambiguous. CDR3 length: 15 amino acids. Germline assignment: CDR1 SSHAT and CDR2 FNYEAQ (reference sequence).

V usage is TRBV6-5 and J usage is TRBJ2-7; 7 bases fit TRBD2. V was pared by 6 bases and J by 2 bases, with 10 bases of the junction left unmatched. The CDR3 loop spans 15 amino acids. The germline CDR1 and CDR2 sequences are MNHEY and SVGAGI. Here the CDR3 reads CASSNGLVGTYEQYF. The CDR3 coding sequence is TGTGCCAGCAGCAACGGACTAGTCGGGACCTACGAGCAGTACTTC.

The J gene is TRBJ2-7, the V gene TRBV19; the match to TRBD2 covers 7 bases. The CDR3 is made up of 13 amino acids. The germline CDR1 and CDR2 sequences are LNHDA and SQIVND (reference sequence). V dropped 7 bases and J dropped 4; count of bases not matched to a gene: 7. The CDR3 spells CASMPSGKYEQYF. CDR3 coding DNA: TGTGCCAGTATGCCCAGCGGGAAATACGAGCAGTACTTC. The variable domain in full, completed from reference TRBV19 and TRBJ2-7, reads DGGITQSPKYLFRKEGQNVTLSCEQNLNHDAMYWYRQDPGQGLRLIYYSQIVNDFQKGDIAEGYSVSREKKESFPLTVTSAQKNPTAFYLCASMPSGKYEQYFGPGTRLTVT.

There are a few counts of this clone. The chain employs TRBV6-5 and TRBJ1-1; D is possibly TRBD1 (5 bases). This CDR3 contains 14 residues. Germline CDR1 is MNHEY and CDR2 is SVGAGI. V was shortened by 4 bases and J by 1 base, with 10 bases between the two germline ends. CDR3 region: CASSLGHPNTEAFF. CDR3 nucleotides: TGTGCCAGCAGTTTAGGACACCCGAACACTGAAGCTTTCTTT.

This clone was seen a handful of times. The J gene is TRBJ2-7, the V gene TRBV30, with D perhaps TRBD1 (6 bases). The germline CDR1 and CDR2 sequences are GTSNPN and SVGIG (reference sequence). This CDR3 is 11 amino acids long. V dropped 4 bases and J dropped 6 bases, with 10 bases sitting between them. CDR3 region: CAWITGPEQYF. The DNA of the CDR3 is TGTGCCTGGATTACAGGGCCCGAGCAGTACTTC. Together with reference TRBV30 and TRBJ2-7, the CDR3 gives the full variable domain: SQTIHQWPATLVQPVGSPLSLECTVEGTSNPNLYWYRQAAGRGLQLLFYSVGIGQISSEVPQNLSASRPQDRQFILSSKKLLLSDSGFYLCAWITGPEQYFGPGTRLTVT.

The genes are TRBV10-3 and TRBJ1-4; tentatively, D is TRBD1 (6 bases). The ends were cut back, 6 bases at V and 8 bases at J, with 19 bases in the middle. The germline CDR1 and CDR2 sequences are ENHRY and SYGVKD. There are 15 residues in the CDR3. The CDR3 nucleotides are TGTGCCATCAGCTTAGGGCAGGGGACGGGCGAAAAACTGTTTTTT. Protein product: CAISLGQGTGEKLFF.

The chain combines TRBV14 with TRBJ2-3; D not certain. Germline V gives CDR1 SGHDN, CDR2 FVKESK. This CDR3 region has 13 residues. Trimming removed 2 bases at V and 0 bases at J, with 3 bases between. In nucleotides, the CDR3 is TGTGCCAGCAGCCAACCGAGCACAGATACGCAGTATTTT. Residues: CASSQPSTDTQYF.